The T cell receptor beta chain under discussion was sequenced for a study of T cell repertoires in cytomegalovirus infection. Findings of the study overall: The cumulative frequency of public TCR beta families identified carriers of CMV plus the relevant HLA. The ex vivo response was dominated by HLA-C-restricted CMV-specific TCR beta clonotypes.

The junction had 7 bases not matched to a gene; V was cut back by 7 bases and J by 5 bases. The CDR3 has 13 residues. In germline, CDR1 is SNHLY, CDR2 FYNNEI. Worth noting for this clonotype: Antigen: not known.

TCRdb reprocessed the reads via MiXCR and lists one record per CDR3 protein. The sample includes 450,000 to 600,000 distinct CDR3 sequences, 11% seen only once; the top ten take 9.5% to 13%. The sample was PBMCs. The chain has TRBV2 and TRBJ1-2, with 7 bases matching TRBD1. The clonotype comes from a human donor in good health (CMV status not recorded). Some clones in this sample may be carry-over from other donors' samples. In DNA form, the CDR3 reads TGTGCCAGCAACCGGGACAGTTCATATGGCTACACCTTC. This translates into CASNRDSSYGYTF.